This T cell receptor beta chain was retrieved from a study of T cells in Graves' hyperthyroidism and ophthalmopathy (dated by TCRdb to between 2018 and 2020). About the study as a whole: Peripheral blood samples were taken at the time of initial diagnosis, prior to any treatment. TCR V-J signatures able to tell the groups apart were searched for in a discovery cohort of approximately 95 patients, of whom 40 to 45 had Graves' ophthalmopathy and 55 to 60 had stable Graves' hyperthyroidism. Prospective prediction of ophthalmopathy was tested in an independent validation cohort consisting of fewer than 20 hyperthyroidism patients and 15 to 17 patients who later progressed to ophthalmopathy. The 85 to 100 discovery patients were divided at random into training and test sets in a 7:3 ratio. In about six Graves' hyperthyroidism patients, the study also compared T-cell repertoires from thyroid tissue with T-cell repertoires from blood. After blood sampling, hyperthyroidism patients were treated with methimazole at a starting dose of 30 mg daily, and ophthalmopathy patients were treated with high-dose intravenous methylprednisolone. The paper reports TCR Vbeta CDR3 sequencing of approximately 140 peripheral blood samples: around 45 ophthalmopathy, some 80 hyperthyroidism and around 17 progressor patients.

The TCR beta CDR3 regions were amplified from RNA transcripts. For the first round of RT-PCR on the TCR CDR3, the HTBI primer set was used together with the Qiagen OneStep RT-PCR kit. Libraries were constructed in a second round of multiplex PCR, after which size selection and purification were carried out. Libraries were sequenced paired-end with 100 bp reads on an Illumina HiSeq2000. The source study handled its data this way. Raw data were processed with SOAPnuke, discarding reads with adapters, uncalled bases, mean Phred below 15, or no exact constant-primer or identifier match. COPE v1.2.5 was used to merge high-quality paired reads, and clonotypes were defined as unique nucleotide sequences. MiTCR v1.1 was used to align the clonotypes against IMGT TRBV, TRBD and TRBJ reference segments. Analysis was restricted to V-J combinations with a frequency above 0.0001, which covered 98% to 99.2% of repertoires. A TCS score was defined as the ratio between F50 (clonal expansion) and ExV (chaos), using BLOSUM62-based TCRdist between CDR3 peptides within each V-J. Welch's t-statistics and random forest reduced just over 500 V-J features to about 13, which were used in a naive Bayes classifier (R e1071). TCRdb took the public reads, trimmed them with fastp at Q25, ran MiXCR for clone calling and kept in-frame beta chains. CDR3 protein duplicates are merged, each entry listing the most common genes and DNA. None of the V and J calls come from the authors' own analysis; TCRdb made them. The sample table contains 500,000 to 550,000 distinct CDR3 sequences; only one count was recorded for around 20% of them. The ten largest clones represent over 45% of the sample.

The junction shows trimming of 1 base on V and 2 bases on J, and the gene matches do not reach 7 bases of it. The CDR3 runs 16 amino acids, cysteine and phenylalanine included. The kept DNA is CDR3 alone, 48 bases in frame from the first base. In the ophthalmopathy patients, disease was moderately to severely active, with a Clinical Activity Score of 3 or more, a NOSPECS grade of 4 or more, and a duration of less than 3 months. Patients with uncontrolled infections, other autoimmune diseases, pregnancy or lactation were excluded. Clinical symptoms, serum thyroxine and TRAb, thyroid ultrasound, and orbital computed tomography formed the basis for the diagnoses. PBMCs were isolated from about 9.1 ml of fresh peripheral blood by Ficoll-Paque density gradient centrifugation. Total RNA was extracted with Trizol reagent, and quality was checked on an Agilent 2100 Bioanalyzer. On the study overall, not on this receptor specifically: In validation, progression to ophthalmopathy was predicted by the model with 70.59% sensitivity and 72% to 80% specificity, a median of roughly 6 months before onset. No statistical method was used to fix the sample size in advance, and group allocation was not hidden from the investigators. A 13 V-J signature model separated ophthalmopathy from stable hyperthyroidism, with around 91% sensitivity and about 81% specificity in cross-validation and 80%/75% in testing. Blood samples also contained most of the expanded thyroid clonotypes (frequency above 0.001), which suggests that blood repertoires may reflect thyroid immune responses.

The table lists this clonotype with a few counts. No antigen is known for it. Base qualities are not provided; no much larger clone lies one nucleotide away. Source material: blood. This clonotype originated in a man aged 35 to 55 with Graves' ophthalmopathy. The sequence joins TRBV12-3 or TRBV12-4 to TRBJ2-7; 8 bases in the junction line up with TRBD2. DNA sequence: TGTGCCAGCAGTTTAGGGGGGGCGGGAGGTACCTACGAGCAGTACTTC. The translation is CASSLGGAGGTYEQYF.